A selection of T cell receptor beta chains follows, all from one sample in a study of patients and donors after allogeneic stem cell transplantation. TCRdb re-analysed the RT-PCR reads in MiXCR, keeping a single row per CDR3 protein. The data contain roughly 880,000 distinct CDR3 sequences, about 20% of them singletons. The specimen was blood, either unsorted or a sorted T cell fraction (not recorded which). Receptor source: a human donor who was either an allogeneic HSCT recipient or a stem cell or donor lymphocyte infusion donor (not recorded which). It is not recorded whose cells these are; they may come from a transplant donor. Both conserved end residues are part of each CDR3. Fields, in order: clone size, V gene, J gene, D gene, CDR3 length, CDR3 DNA, CDR3 protein. A D gene is named only where the DNA matches it firmly. The size of a clone is reported for some rows only, either as once, few or many, or as a class for expanded clones.

>few|TRBV12-3/TRBV12-4|TRBJ1-1|-|11
TGTGCCAGCAACCGGGGCACTGAAGCTTTCTTT
CASNRGTEAFF
>-|TRBV7-9|TRBJ2-5|TRBD1|15
TGTGCCAGCAGCACCGGACAGGGGCCACAAGAGACCCAGTACTTC
CASSTGQGPQETQYF
>many|TRBV12-3/TRBV12-4|TRBJ1-1|-|12
TGTGCCAGCCGGGGGCCGAACACTGAAGCTTTCTTT
CASRGPNTEAFF
>-|TRBV29-1|TRBJ2-3|TRBD2|15
TGCAGCGTCGCCTGGACTAGCGACAGCACAGATACGCAGTATTTT
CSVAWTSDSTDTQYF
>-|TRBV27|TRBJ1-2|TRBD1|15
TGTGCCAGCAGTAGCGGGACAGCGTCTAACTATGGCTACACCTTC
CASSSGTASNYGYTF
>-|TRBV20-1|TRBJ2-2|TRBD1|14
TGCAGTGCTATCGAACAGGGGGGTACCGGGGAGCTGTTTTTT
CSAIEQGGTGELFF
>-|TRBV9|TRBJ2-5|TRBD2|16
TGTGCCAGCAACGATCGAGGCGGGGGGTACCAAGAGACCCAGTACTTC
CASNDRGGGYQETQYF
>few|TRBV12-3/TRBV12-4|TRBJ1-2|-|12
TGTGCCAGCAGTTCCACATGGGTGGGCTACACCTTC
CASSSTWVGYTF
>few|TRBV5-1|TRBJ2-3|-|16
TGCGCCAGCAGCTTGGCTGTAGTGGGAAATACAGATACGCAGTATTTT
CASSLAVVGNTDTQYF
>-|TRBV5-1|TRBJ1-5|TRBD1|15
TGCGCCAGCAGCGCGGGAACAGGGGGAAATCAGCCCCAGCATTTT
CASSAGTGGNQPQHF
>-|TRBV6-6|TRBJ1-5|-|13
TGTGCCAGCCGCCTCCTCCAGGGTCAGCCCCAGCATTTT
CASRLLQGQPQHF
>many|TRBV12-3/TRBV12-4|TRBJ2-7|TRBD1|15
TGTGCCAGCAGTTCCCAGCCGGGACAGGGTGCCGAGCAGTACTTC
CASSSQPGQGAEQYF
>-|TRBV28|TRBJ1-6|TRBD1|18
TGTGCCAGCAGTCCGTCTACTCCGGGACAGGGACTTAATTCACCCCTCCACTTT
CASSPSTPGQGLNSPLHF
>-|TRBV6-6|TRBJ1-1|-|12
TGTGCCAGCAATAGGGCAAACACTGAAGCTTTCTTT
CASNRANTEAFF
>few|TRBV6-1|TRBJ2-2|-|12
TGTGCCAGCCCGACTTCCACCGGGGAGCTGTTTTTT
CASPTSTGELFF
>-|TRBV5-1|TRBJ1-6|TRBD1|15
TGCGCCAGCAGCGGAGGGACAGGGGGCTCTTCACCCCTCCACTTT
CASSGGTGGSSPLHF
>-|TRBV7-2|TRBJ2-7|-|15
TGTGCCAGCAGCTTAGCCCCTAATAGCATCTACGAGCAGTACTTC
CASSLAPNSIYEQYF
>few|TRBV7-6|TRBJ2-3|-|16
TGTGCCAGCAGCTTAGCACAAAACATGGCGTCAGATACGCAGTATTTT
CASSLAQNMASDTQYF
>many|TRBV12-3/TRBV12-4|TRBJ2-7|TRBD2|14
TGTGCCAGCAGTAGACTAGCGGCTGACCGGGAGCAGTACTTC
CASSRLAADREQYF
>few|TRBV20-1|TRBJ2-3|TRBD1|15
TGCAGTGCTAGTTACGGACAGGGGTGGGCAGATACGCAGTATTTT
CSASYGQGWADTQYF
>-|TRBV19|TRBJ2-5|-|14
TGTGCCAGTAGTCCACGGGGGCACGGGAGGACCCAGTACTTC
CASSPRGHGRTQYF
>few|TRBV28|TRBJ2-4|-|11
TGTGCCAGCCAACTGGGGGGCAGGGCCGTGTTC
CASQLGGRAVF
>-|TRBV6-1|TRBJ2-3|TRBD1|15
TGTGCCCTCCAGGGGTGGACAGGGATTCCAGATGCGCAGTATTTT
CALQGWTGIPDAQYF
>-|TRBV18|TRBJ1-2|TRBD1|15
TGTGCCAGCTCACCGGGGGACAGGGACAACTATGGCTACACCTTC
CASSPGDRDNYGYTF
>-|TRBV12-3/TRBV12-4|TRBJ2-2|TRBD1|17
TGTGCCAGCAGTTTCAGGGGACAGGGGCGAAACACCGGGGAGCTGTTTTTT
CASSFRGQGRNTGELFF
>many|TRBV5-1|TRBJ2-7|TRBD2|13
TGTGCCAGCAGTGCCGGGACTAGCTACGAGCAGTACTTC
CASSAGTSYEQYF
>few|TRBV20-1|TRBJ2-7|TRBD2|15
TGCAGTGCTAGAGACCCTAGCGGGAGGGTTCGCGAGCAGTACTTC
CSARDPSGRVREQYF
>many|TRBV4-2|TRBJ2-1|TRBD2|16
TGTGCCAGCAGCCAAGCGGCTAGCGGGGGGGCCGATGAGCAGTTCTTC
CASSQAASGGADEQFF
>few|TRBV5-6|TRBJ1-1|-|15
TGTGCCAGCCGGAATCGAGACAGGAAATACACTGAAGCTTTCTTT
CASRNRDRKYTEAFF
>many|TRBV29-1|TRBJ2-1|-|12
TGCAGCGTTGTGGGGCTATCGAATGAGCAGTTCTTC
CSVVGLSNEQFF
>many|TRBV12-3/TRBV12-4|TRBJ2-2|-|13
TGTGCCAGCAGTTTACAGGGTCTCGGGGAGCTGTTTTTT
CASSLQGLGELFF
>-|TRBV29-1|TRBJ1-1|-|12
TGCAGCGGTCATGCGGACGGTCCTGAAGCTTTCTTT
CSGHADGPEAFF
>few|TRBV7-9|TRBJ1-1|-|14
TGTGCCAGCAGCTTAACGGCTACGAACACTGAAGCTTTCTTT
CASSLTATNTEAFF
>few|TRBV12-3/TRBV12-4|TRBJ2-4|-|13
TGTGCCAGCAGTTTGAGGTCCAAAAACATTCAGTACTTC
CASSLRSKNIQYF
>-|TRBV13|TRBJ1-1|TRBD1|15
TGTGCCAGCAGCTTAGAGGCAGGGGGGAGCACTGAAGCTTTCTTT
CASSLEAGGSTEAFF
>-|TRBV30|TRBJ2-5|-|13
TGTGCCTGGAGTGAACACCGCCAAGAGACCCAGTACTTC
CAWSEHRQETQYF
>-|TRBV12-3/TRBV12-4|TRBJ1-4|-|14
TGTGCCAGCACCCCTCTCGCAACTAATGAAAAACTGTTTTTT
CASTPLATNEKLFF
>once|TRBV11-2|TRBJ2-7|-|13
TGTGCCAGCAGCTCGGACTGGGGTACGGAGCAGTACTTC
CASSSDWGTEQYF
>-|TRBV5-1|TRBJ1-6|-|15
TGCGCCAGCAGCTTGGAGGGCCATTCGGAATCACCCCTCCACTTT
CASSLEGHSESPLHF
>few|TRBV12-3/TRBV12-4|TRBJ2-7|-|13
TGTGCCAGCAGTCCCCCCACGGGGCTCGAGCAGTACTTC
CASSPPTGLEQYF
>-|TRBV5-1|TRBJ2-7|-|16
TGCGCCAGCAGCTTACGCGCCAGGACAGTCTCCTACGAGCAGTACTTC
CASSLRARTVSYEQYF
>-|TRBV11-3|TRBJ2-4|TRBD1|15
TGTGCCAGCAGCTCCCTACAGGGGGCCCCGAACATTCAGTACTTC
CASSSLQGAPNIQYF
>-|TRBV4-1|TRBJ2-7|TRBD1|14
TGCGCCAGCAGCCAGTCGGACAGGGGCTACGAGCAGTACTTC
CASSQSDRGYEQYF
>few|TRBV20-1|TRBJ1-4|TRBD1|14
TGCAGTGCAACCCTGGGGACAGGGAGTGAAAAACTGTTTTTT
CSATLGTGSEKLFF
>few|TRBV5-1|TRBJ2-3|TRBD2|15
TGCGCCAGCAGCCCGGGACTAGGCGGCACAGATACGCAGTATTTT
CASSPGLGGTDTQYF